The 23 T cell receptor beta chains below were found in one sample sequenced in a study of T cells in Graves' hyperthyroidism and ophthalmopathy. TCR beta CDR3 regions were amplified from RNA transcripts. The study used the HTBI primer set for a first-round RT-PCR of the TCR CDR3. TCRdb re-called the multiplex PCR reads through MiXCR, storing one row per CDR3 protein. The data hold nearly 250,000 distinct CDR3 sequences, with roughly 22% observed a single time. Sequences were obtained from blood. The receptors come from a woman aged 40 to 50 with Graves' ophthalmopathy.

The chain joins TRBV6-1 to TRBJ1-1, with a possible D match to TRBD1 (6 bases). This CDR3 spans 15 amino acids. Looked up from germline, CDR1 is MNHNS and CDR2 is SASEGT. V was clipped by 6 bases and J by 2 bases, with 16 bases between them. The CDR3 loop is CASRGGGPLNTEAFF. The CDR3 nucleotides are TGTGCCAGCAGAGGGGGGGGACCCCTTAACACTGAAGCTTTCTTT.

This clonotype was found many times. This rearrangement joins TRBV7-2 to TRBJ1-5, with TRBD1 matching over 8 bases. The CDR3 contains 14 residues. The V and J ends lost 5 bases and 6 bases, in that order; junction bases with no gene match: 6. The germline V gene encodes CDR1 SGHTA and CDR2 FQGNSA. In DNA, the CDR3 is TGTGCCAGCAGCCACGACAGGGGTAGTCAGCCCCAGCATTTT. This encodes CASSHDRGSQPQHF.

This clonotype was detected ten times or more. This sequence joins TRBV9 and TRBJ2-3; the D is unclear. Germline CDR1 is SGDLS and CDR2 is YYNGEE. V was trimmed by 0 bases and J by 7 bases, leaving 9 bases between them. There are 13 residues in the CDR3. The CDR3 DNA follows: TGTGCCAGCAGCGTAGGATTTGAGTATACGCAGTATTTT. This sequence encodes CASSVGFEYTQYF.

Ten or more counts support this clonotype. V is TRBV4-2 and J is TRBJ2-7; possible D gene TRBD2, 6 bases. Germline V gene lookup returns CDR1 LGHNA and CDR2 YNFKEQ. The CDR3 runs 14 residues. Deletions cut 3 bases from V and 3 bases from J, with 12 bases between. The CDR3 DNA sequence: TGTGCCAGCAGCCAGACTGGGACTGGCTACGAGCAGTACTTC. Translation gives CASSQTGTGYEQYF.

Ten or more counts support this clonotype. This sequence joins TRBV5-6 and TRBJ2-2; 9 bases fit TRBD1. Trimming at V came to 5 bases and at J to 5 bases, leaving 7 bases not matched to a gene. In germline, CDR1 is SGHDT, CDR2 YYEEEE. The CDR3 runs 15 residues. The CDR3 coding sequence is TGTGCCAGCAGGGGACAGGGCCGGGGTACCGGGGAGCTGTTTTTT. Amino acid sequence: CASRGQGRGTGELFF. Drawing the rest from reference TRBV5-6 and TRBJ2-2, the complete variable domain is DAGVTQSPTHLIKTRGQQVTLRCSPKSGHDTVSWYQQALGQGPQFIFQYYEEEERQRGNFPDRFSGHQFPNYSSELNVNALLLGDSALYLCASRGQGRGTGELFFGEGSRLTVL.

In its sample, this clonotype was seen many times. The chain joins TRBV19 to TRBJ1-1, with D maybe TRBD1 (6 bases). The CDR3 is made up of 15 amino acids. Germline V gives CDR1 LNHDA, CDR2 SQIVND (reference sequence). V lost 2 bases and J 3 bases, leaving 13 bases between the germline ends. CDR3 sequence reads: CASSIPGHMDTEAFF. The CDR3 DNA follows: TGTGCCAGTAGTATACCGGGACACATGGACACTGAAGCTTTCTTT.

The genes are TRBV4-2 and TRBJ1-2, with 8 nucleotides matching TRBD1. V lost 2 bases, J lost 2 bases, and 4 bases stayed unmatched. Per germline, CDR1 LGHNA and CDR2 YNFKEQ. This CDR3 has 15 amino acids. Here the CDR3 DNA reads TGTGCCAGCAGCCAAACGGGACAGGTGAACTATGGCTACACCTTC. Protein sequence: CASSQTGQVNYGYTF.

The rearrangement joins TRBV27 to TRBJ2-7; 9 bases are a match to TRBD2. With V trimmed by 5 bases and J by 3 bases, 8 bases remained unmatched. Germline CDR1 MNHEY, CDR2 SMNVEV (reference sequence). The CDR3 is 15 residues long. The CDR3 sequence is CASSPYGGRVYEQYF. In DNA, the CDR3 is TGTGCCAGCAGTCCATACGGCGGGAGGGTCTACGAGCAGTACTTC.

The sample holds a few counts of this clonotype. The genes are TRBV2 and TRBJ1-1; perhaps TRBD1 as D (6 bases). V lost 3 bases, J lost 5 bases, and 10 bases lay in between. CDR3 length equals 13 residues. Per the germline V gene, CDR1 is SNHLY and CDR2 is FYNNEI. CDR3 coding DNA: TGTGCCAGCAGTGAGGCAGGGGTGACTGAAGCTTTCTTT. This gives the protein CASSEAGVTEAFF.

This clonotype has a handful of counts. J is TRBJ2-7 and V is TRBV15; the D gene is possibly TRBD2 (5 bases). Matching the DNA end better, TRBJ2-1 makes the J call doubtful. Per germline, CDR1 LNHNV and CDR2 YYDKDF (reference sequence). This CDR3 has 14 residues. CDR3 in DNA: TGTGCCACCAGCCACCTCCCCGGGGTGCACGAGCAGTTCTTC. It encodes CATSHLPGVHEQFF.

At least ten counts were recorded for this clonotype. The CDR3: CASSQGTSGFYEQYF. CDR3 sequence (DNA): TGCGCCAGCAGCCAAGGGACTAGCGGGTTCTACGAGCAGTACTTC. The chain has TRBV4-1 and TRBJ2-7, with 11 positions matching TRBD2. The CDR3 consists of 15 residues. The J segment lost 3 bases and the V segment lost 1 base, leaving 2 bases of the junction unmatched. Germline CDR1 reads MGHRA; CDR2 reads YSYEKL.

This clonotype was found many times. The rearrangement links TRBV12-3 or TRBV12-4 to TRBJ2-2, with 7 bases aligning to TRBD1. The junction had 6 bases not matched to a gene; V was cut back by 5 bases and J by 3 bases. This CDR3 has 15 residues. The CDR3 loop reads CASSRQGLDTGELFF. In DNA form, the CDR3 reads TGTGCCAGCAGTCGACAGGGCCTGGACACCGGGGAGCTGTTTTTT.

This clonotype was counted ten times or more. The V gene is TRBV29-1, the J gene TRBJ2-5; D is possibly TRBD1 or TRBD2 (6 bases each). CDR1 SQVTM and CDR2 ANQGSEA come from the germline V gene. This CDR3 spans 15 amino acids. V was trimmed by 5 bases and J by 4 bases, leaving 20 bases between them. Here the CDR3 reads CSVQRRGESRETQYF. In nucleotides, the CDR3 is TGCAGCGTTCAACGAAGGGGGGAGTCAAGAGAGACCCAGTACTTC. The variable domain in full, with the rest retrieved from reference TRBV29-1 and TRBJ2-5, is SAVISQKPSRDICQRGTSLTIQCQVDSQVTMMFWYRQQPGQSLTLIATANQGSEATYESGFVIDKFPISRPNLTFSTLTVSNMSPEDSSIYLCSVQRRGESRETQYFGPGTRLLVL.

This clonotype came up many times. A much larger clone lies a single base off, so this may be a read error. The rearrangement uses TRBV6-1 and TRBJ2-7, with 9 nucleotides matching TRBD1. The CDR3 contains 14 residues. The junction had 5 bases not matched to a gene; V was cut back by 6 bases and J by 2 bases. The germline CDR1 and CDR2 sequences are MNHNS and SASEGT. The CDR3 nucleotides read TGTGCCAGCAGGAAAGGGGACAGGGCCTACGAGCAGTACTTC. Translation: CASRKGDRAYEQYF.

This clonotype was recorded at least ten times. This chain links TRBV7-3 with TRBJ2-2; D is ambiguous. Trimming took off 5 bases at V and 6 bases at J, with 13 bases between the two ends. Germline assignment: CDR1 SGHTA and CDR2 FQGTGA. The CDR3 runs 14 residues. The CDR3 nucleotides read TGTGCCAGCAGCGACAAAGGAGTGCCCGGGGAGCTGTTTTTT. Its protein product is CASSDKGVPGELFF.

This clonotype was counted many times. The rearrangement joins TRBV6-5 to TRBJ2-7, with 12 bases fitting TRBD1. The CDR3 consists of 13 residues. Trimming at V came to 11 bases and at J to 2 bases, leaving 4 bases not matched to a gene. CDR1 and CDR2 (germline): MNHEY, SVGAGI. CDR3 amino acids: CASGTGGPYEQYF. The CDR3 nucleotides are TGTGCCTCCGGGACAGGGGGCCCCTACGAGCAGTACTTC.

This clonotype came up many times. The genes are TRBV19 and TRBJ2-7, with D perhaps given as TRBD1 or TRBD2 (5 bases each). This CDR3 contains 14 residues. Trimming took off 10 bases at V and 5 bases at J, with 21 bases between the two ends. Germline CDR1 reads LNHDA; CDR2 reads SQIVND (reference sequence). In DNA form, the CDR3 reads TGTGCCACCTCCAGAGGCAGGGAGTCAAACGAGCAGTACTTC. It specifies CATSRGRESNEQYF.

This clonotype was observed at least ten times. The J gene is TRBJ1-1, the V gene TRBV4-2; D is perhaps TRBD1 (6 bases). There are 12 residues in the CDR3. Trimming cost V 3 bases and J 11 bases, with 13 bases left between them. CDR1 LGHNA and CDR2 YNFKEQ come from the germline V gene. The CDR3 DNA sequence: TGTGCCAGCAGCCAGGGGGGCGCGGACGCTTTCTTT. It translates to CASSQGGADAFF.

At least ten counts were recorded for this clonotype. One base away lies a much larger clone, so this may be a sequencing read error. The chain combines TRBV6-1 with TRBJ2-5; D may be TRBD1 or TRBD2 (5 bases each). Germline V gene lookup returns CDR1 MNHNS and CDR2 SASEGT. Trimming cost V 11 bases and J 4 bases, with 11 bases left between them. The CDR3 sequence is 11 residues long. The CDR3 protein is CACQRGETQYF. The CDR3 DNA sequence: TGTGCCTGCCAGAGGGGAGAGACCCAGTACTTC.

This clonotype was detected many times. The chain employs TRBV24-1 and TRBJ2-2; 7 nucleotides match TRBD1. The V and J ends lost 4 bases and 7 bases, in that order; junction bases with no gene match: 8. CDR3 length equals 15 residues. Per germline, CDR1 KGHDR and CDR2 SFDVKD. The CDR3 loop reads CATSDPTGSVGELFF. The CDR3 DNA reads TGTGCCACCAGTGACCCGACAGGGTCGGTCGGGGAGCTGTTTTTT.

This clonotype was detected ten times or more. V is TRBV7-2 and J is TRBJ2-2; D possibly corresponds to TRBD2 (6 bases). Trimming shortened V by 5 bases and J by 5 bases, and 15 bases separated the two germline ends. In germline, CDR1 is SGHTA, CDR2 FQGNSA. The CDR3 loop spans 15 amino acids. The CDR3 region is CASSRPGSSTGELFF. The CDR3 DNA follows: TGTGCCAGCAGCCGCCCCGGGAGCTCTACCGGGGAGCTGTTTTTT.

This clonotype was counted many times. This chain connects TRBV4-2 to TRBJ1-2; a possible D gene is TRBD1 (6 bases). The CDR3 sequence is 14 residues long. The germline V gene encodes CDR1 LGHNA and CDR2 YNFKEQ. The V and J ends lost 0 bases and 7 bases respectively, with 12 bases between them. In nucleotides, the CDR3 is TGTGCCAGCAGCCAAGACCGAACAGGGTTTGGCTACACCTTC. Its protein is CASSQDRTGFGYTF.

This chain joins TRBV6-2 or TRBV6-3 and TRBJ2-7, with a tentative D call TRBD1 (6 bases). The germline gives CDR1 MNHEY, CDR2 SVGEGT. The V gene lost 10 bases and the J gene lost 2 bases, with 21 bases spanning the gap. CDR3 length: 15 residues. DNA for the CDR3: TGTGCCACCATGAATAGACAGGTACAAACCTACGAGCAGTACTTC. Its protein is CATMNRQVQTYEQYF.